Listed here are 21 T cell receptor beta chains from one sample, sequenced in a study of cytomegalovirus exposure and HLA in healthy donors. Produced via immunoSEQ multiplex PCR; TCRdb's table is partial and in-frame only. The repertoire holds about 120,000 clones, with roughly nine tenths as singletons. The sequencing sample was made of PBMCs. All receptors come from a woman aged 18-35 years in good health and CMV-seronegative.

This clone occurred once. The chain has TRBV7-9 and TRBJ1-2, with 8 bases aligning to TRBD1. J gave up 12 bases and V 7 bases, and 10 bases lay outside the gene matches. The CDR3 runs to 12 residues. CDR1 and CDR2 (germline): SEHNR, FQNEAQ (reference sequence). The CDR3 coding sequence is TGTGCCAGCACCTCACAGGGGGGCCTCGACACCTTC. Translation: CASTSQGGLDTF.

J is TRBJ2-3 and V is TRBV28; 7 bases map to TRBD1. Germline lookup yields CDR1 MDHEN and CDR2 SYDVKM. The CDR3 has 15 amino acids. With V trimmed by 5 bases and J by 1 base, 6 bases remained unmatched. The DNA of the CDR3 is TGTGCCAGCAGTCCCGGACAGGCCCGCACAGATACGCAGTATTTT. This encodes CASSPGQARTDTQYF.

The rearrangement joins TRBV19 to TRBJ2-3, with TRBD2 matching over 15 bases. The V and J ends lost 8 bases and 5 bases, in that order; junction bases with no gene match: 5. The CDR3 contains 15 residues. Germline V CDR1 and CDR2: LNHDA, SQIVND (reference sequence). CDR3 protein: CASLGLAGGRDTQYF. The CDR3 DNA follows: TGTGCCAGTCTGGGACTAGCGGGAGGAAGAGATACGCAGTATTTT.

CDR3: CASSIWGGEQFF. The CDR3 DNA sequence: TGTGCCAGTAGTATATGGGGGGGTGAGCAGTTCTTC. This chain uses TRBV19 with TRBJ2-1; TRBD2 matches at 7 bases. Germline CDR1 reads LNHDA; CDR2 reads SQIVND (reference sequence). The CDR3 loop spans 12 amino acids. The V and J ends lost 2 bases and 9 bases, in that order; junction bases with no gene match: 1.

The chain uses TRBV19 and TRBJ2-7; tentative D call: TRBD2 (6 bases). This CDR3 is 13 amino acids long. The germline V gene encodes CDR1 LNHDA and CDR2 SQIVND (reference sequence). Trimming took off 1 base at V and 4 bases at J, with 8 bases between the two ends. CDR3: CASSIAGVYEQYF. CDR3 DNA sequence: TGTGCCAGTAGTATAGCGGGGGTTTACGAGCAGTACTTC. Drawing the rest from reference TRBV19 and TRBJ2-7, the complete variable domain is DGGITQSPKYLFRKEGQNVTLSCEQNLNHDAMYWYRQDPGQGLRLIYYSQIVNDFQKGDIAEGYSVSREKKESFPLTVTSAQKNPTAFYLCASSIAGVYEQYFGPGTRLTVT.

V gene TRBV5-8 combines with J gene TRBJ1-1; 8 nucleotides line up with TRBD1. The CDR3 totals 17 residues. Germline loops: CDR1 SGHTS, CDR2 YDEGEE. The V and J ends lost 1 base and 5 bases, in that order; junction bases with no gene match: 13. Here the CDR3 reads CASSLHLGRGHMTEAFF. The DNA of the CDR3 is TGTGCCAGCAGCTTGCATCTCGGCAGGGGGCATATGACTGAAGCTTTCTTT.

CDR3 nucleotides: TGTGCCAGTTGCGCGGAGGGGAGGGGAGAAAAACTGTTTTTT. It encodes CASCAEGRGEKLFF. V gene TRBV6-1 combines with J gene TRBJ1-4; weak D call: TRBD1 (5 bases). Between the trimmed V and J ends, which lost 9 bases and 8 bases, there was a span of 19 bases. The CDR3 has 14 amino acids. Germline CDR1 MNHNS, CDR2 SASEGT.

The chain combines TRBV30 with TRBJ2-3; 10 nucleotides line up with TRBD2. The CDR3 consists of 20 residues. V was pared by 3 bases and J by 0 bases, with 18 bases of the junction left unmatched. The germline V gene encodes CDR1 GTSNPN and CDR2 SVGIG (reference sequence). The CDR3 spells CAWRSLIAGGLSKSTDTQYF. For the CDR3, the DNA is TGTGCCTGGAGGTCGTTGATAGCGGGAGGCCTATCTAAAAGCACAGATACGCAGTATTTT. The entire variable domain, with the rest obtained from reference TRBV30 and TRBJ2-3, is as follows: SQTIHQWPATLVQPVGSPLSLECTVEGTSNPNLYWYRQAAGRGLQLLFYSVGIGQISSEVPQNLSASRPQDRQFILSSKKLLLSDSGFYLCAWRSLIAGGLSKSTDTQYFGPGTRLTVL.

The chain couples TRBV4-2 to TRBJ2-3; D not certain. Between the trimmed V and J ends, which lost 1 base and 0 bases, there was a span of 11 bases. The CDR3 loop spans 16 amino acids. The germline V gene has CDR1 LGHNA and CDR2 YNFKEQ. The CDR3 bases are TGTGCCAGCAGCCAAGTGGCTAGAGCTAGCACAGATACGCAGTATTTT. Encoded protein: CASSQVARASTDTQYF.

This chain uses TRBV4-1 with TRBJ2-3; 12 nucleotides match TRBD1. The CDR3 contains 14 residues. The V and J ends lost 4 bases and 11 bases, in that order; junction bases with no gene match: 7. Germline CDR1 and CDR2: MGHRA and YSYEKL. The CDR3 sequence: CASSPGTGGRRQYF. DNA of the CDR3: TGCGCCAGCAGCCCCGGGACAGGGGGCCGAAGGCAGTATTTT.

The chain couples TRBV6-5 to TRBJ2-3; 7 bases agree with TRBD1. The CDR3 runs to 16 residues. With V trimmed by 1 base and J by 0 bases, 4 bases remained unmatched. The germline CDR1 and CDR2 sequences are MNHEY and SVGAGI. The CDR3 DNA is TGTGCCAGCAGTTACTATGGACAGGCGAGCACAGATACGCAGTATTTT. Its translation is CASSYYGQASTDTQYF.

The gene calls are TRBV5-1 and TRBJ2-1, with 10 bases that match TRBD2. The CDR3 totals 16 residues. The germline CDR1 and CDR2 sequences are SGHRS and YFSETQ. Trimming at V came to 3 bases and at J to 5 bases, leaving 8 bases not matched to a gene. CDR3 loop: CASSSPAGGGNNEQFF. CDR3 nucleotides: TGCGCCAGCAGCTCCCCAGCGGGAGGGGGAAACAATGAGCAGTTCTTC.

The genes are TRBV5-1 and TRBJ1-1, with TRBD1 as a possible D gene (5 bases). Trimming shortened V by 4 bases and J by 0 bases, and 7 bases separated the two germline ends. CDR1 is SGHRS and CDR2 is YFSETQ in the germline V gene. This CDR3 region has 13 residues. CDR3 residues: CASSRQLNTEAFF. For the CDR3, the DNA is TGCGCCAGCAGCCGACAGCTGAACACTGAAGCTTTCTTT. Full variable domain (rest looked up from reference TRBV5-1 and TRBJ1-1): KAGVTQTPRYLIKTRGQQVTLSCSPISGHRSVSWYQQTPGQGLQFLFEYFSETQRNKGNFPGRFSGRQFSNSRSEMNVSTLELGDSALYLCASSRQLNTEAFFGQGTRLTVV.

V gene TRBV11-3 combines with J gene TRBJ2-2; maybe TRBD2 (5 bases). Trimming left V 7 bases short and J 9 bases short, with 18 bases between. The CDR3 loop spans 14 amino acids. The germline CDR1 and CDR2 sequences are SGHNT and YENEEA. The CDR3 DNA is TGTGCCAGCACATCGGGTCGCGGGTTCCGGGAGCTGTTTTTT. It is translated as CASTSGRGFRELFF.

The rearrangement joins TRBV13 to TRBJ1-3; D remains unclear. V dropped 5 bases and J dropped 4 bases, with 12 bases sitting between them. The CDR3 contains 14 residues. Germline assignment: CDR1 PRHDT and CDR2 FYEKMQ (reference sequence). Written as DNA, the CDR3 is TGTGCCAGCAGCCGTATGGCACGAGGAAACACCATATATTTT. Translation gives CASSRMARGNTIYF.

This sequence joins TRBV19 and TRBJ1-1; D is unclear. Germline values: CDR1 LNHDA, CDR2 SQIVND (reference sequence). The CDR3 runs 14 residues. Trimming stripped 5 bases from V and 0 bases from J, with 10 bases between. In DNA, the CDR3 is TGTGCCAGTAGTTCCCGGGGAATGAACACTGAAGCTTTCTTT. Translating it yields CASSSRGMNTEAFF. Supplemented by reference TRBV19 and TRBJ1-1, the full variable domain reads DGGITQSPKYLFRKEGQNVTLSCEQNLNHDAMYWYRQDPGQGLRLIYYSQIVNDFQKGDIAEGYSVSREKKESFPLTVTSAQKNPTAFYLCASSSRGMNTEAFFGQGTRLTVV.

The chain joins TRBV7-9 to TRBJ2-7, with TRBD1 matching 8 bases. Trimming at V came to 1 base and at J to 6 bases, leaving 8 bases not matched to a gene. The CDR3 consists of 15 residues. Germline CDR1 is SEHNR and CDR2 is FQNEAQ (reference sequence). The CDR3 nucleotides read TGTGCCAGCAGCTTAGGGACAGGGTGGATGCGCGAGCAGTACTTC. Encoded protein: CASSLGTGWMREQYF.

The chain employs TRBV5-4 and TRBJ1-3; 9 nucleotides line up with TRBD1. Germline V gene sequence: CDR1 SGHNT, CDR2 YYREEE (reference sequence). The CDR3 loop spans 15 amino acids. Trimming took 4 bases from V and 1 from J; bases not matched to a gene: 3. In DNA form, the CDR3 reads TGTGCCAGCAGCACCGGGACAGGGTCTGGAAACACCATATATTTT. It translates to CASSTGTGSGNTIYF. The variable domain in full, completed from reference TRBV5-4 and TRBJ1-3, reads ETGVTQSPTHLIKTRGQQVTLRCSSQSGHNTVSWYQQALGQGPQFIFQYYREEENGRGNFPPRFSGLQFPNYSSELNVNALELDDSALYLCASSTGTGSGNTIYFGEGSWLTVV.

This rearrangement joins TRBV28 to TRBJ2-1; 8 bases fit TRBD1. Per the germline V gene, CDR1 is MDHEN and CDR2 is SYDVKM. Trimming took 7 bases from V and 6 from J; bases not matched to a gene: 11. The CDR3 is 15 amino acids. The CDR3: CASNTGGLAGNEQFF. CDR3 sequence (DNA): TGTGCCAGCAACACAGGGGGGCTTGCCGGCAATGAGCAGTTCTTC.

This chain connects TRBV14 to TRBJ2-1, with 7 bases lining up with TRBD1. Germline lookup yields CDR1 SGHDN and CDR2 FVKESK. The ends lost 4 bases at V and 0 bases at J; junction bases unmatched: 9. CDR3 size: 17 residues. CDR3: CASSLRTGLSSYNEQFF. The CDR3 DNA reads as TGTGCCAGCAGCCTCCGGACAGGCCTTAGCTCCTACAATGAGCAGTTCTTC.

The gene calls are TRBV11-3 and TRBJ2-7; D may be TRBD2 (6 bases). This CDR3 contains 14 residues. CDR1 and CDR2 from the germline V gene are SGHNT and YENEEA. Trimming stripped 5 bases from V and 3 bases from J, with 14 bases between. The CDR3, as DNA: TGTGCCAGCAGCCTCTCTACGGGAGTCTACGAGCAGTACTTC. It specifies CASSLSTGVYEQYF.